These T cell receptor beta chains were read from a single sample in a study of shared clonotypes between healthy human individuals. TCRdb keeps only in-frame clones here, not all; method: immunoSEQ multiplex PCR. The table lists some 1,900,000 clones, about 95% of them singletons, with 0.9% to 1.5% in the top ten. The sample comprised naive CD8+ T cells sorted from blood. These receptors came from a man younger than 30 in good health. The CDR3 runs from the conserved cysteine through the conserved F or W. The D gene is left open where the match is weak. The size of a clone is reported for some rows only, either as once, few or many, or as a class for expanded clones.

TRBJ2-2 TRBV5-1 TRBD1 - TGCGCCAGCAGAGCAGGACAGGGGATCCCCGGGGAGCTGTTTTTT CASRAGQGIPGELFF
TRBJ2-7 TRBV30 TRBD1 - TGTGCCTGGAGTCCTTCAGGGGGCGAGCAGTACTTC CAWSPSGGEQYF
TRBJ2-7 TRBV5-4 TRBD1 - TGTGCCAGCAGCTTACCCGGACAGGGACCTTTCTACGAGCAGTACTTC CASSLPGQGPFYEQYF
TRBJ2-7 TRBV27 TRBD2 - TGTGCCAGCAGTCTTAGCGGGGGTAACTACGAGCAGTACTTC CASSLSGGNYEQYF
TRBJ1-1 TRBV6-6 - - TGTGCCAGCAGTTACGACGCCGGGGCTGAAGCTTTCTTT CASSYDAGAEAFF
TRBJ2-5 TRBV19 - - TGTGCCAGTAGTATTCTGGGGCAAGAGACCCAGTACTTC CASSILGQETQYF
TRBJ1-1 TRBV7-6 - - TGTGCCAGCAGCCGAGGGGTGGGCACTGAAGCTTTCTTT CASSRGVGTEAFF
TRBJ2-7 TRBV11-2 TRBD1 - TGTGCCAGCAGCTGGGGGTCGGGACAGGGGGCCTACGAGCAGTACTTC CASSWGSGQGAYEQYF
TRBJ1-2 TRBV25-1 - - TGTGCCAGCAGTCCGCTACGCCAGGGACTCTATGGCTACACCTTC CASSPLRQGLYGYTF
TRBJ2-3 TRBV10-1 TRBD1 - TGCGCCAGCAGTGAGACAGGGGGGATAGATACGCAGTATTTT CASSETGGIDTQYF
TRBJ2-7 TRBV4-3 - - TGCGCCAGCAGCCAAGACAGACAGAGCTCCTACGAGCAGTACTTC CASSQDRQSSYEQYF
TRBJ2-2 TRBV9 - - TGTGCCAGCAGCTTACCTTATTCCGGGGAGCTGTTTTTT CASSLPYSGELFF
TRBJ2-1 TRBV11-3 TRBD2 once TGTGCCAGCAGCTTAAGCGGGGCTCGGGGAAATGAGCAGTTCTTC CASSLSGARGNEQFF
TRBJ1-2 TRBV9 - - TGTGCCAGCAGCGCGAGAGGTGGGGGGCGAGGCTACACCTTC CASSARGGGRGYTF
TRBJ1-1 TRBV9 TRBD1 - TGTGCCAGCAGCGTAGTCAGGGGGCAGTCTGAAGCTTTCTTT CASSVVRGQSEAFF
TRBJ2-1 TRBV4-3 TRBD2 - TGCGCCAGCAGCCAAGATACAAGCGGGAGCATACCCTACAATGAGCAGTTCTTC CASSQDTSGSIPYNEQFF
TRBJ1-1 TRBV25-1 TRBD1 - TGTGCCAGCGGACAGGGAGTGAACACTGAAGCTTTCTTT CASGQGVNTEAFF
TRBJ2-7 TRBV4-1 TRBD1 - TGCGCCAGCAGCCAAGATTCCATAGGAGACAGGGGCTACGAGCAGTACTTC CASSQDSIGDRGYEQYF
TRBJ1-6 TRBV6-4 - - TGTGCCAGCAGTGACTCAGGGGCAGGGCTCAATTCACCCCTCCACTTT CASSDSGAGLNSPLHF
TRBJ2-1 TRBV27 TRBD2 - TGTGCCAGCAGTTTAAACCCTCCTAGCGGGGGGTACTACAATGAGCAGTTCTTC CASSLNPPSGGYYNEQFF
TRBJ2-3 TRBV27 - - TGTGCCAGCAGCCTCCGGGACGGGGTAACAGATACGCAGTATTTT CASSLRDGVTDTQYF
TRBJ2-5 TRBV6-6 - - TGTGCCAGCAGTTTTGGAACAGAACAAGAGACCCAGTACTTC CASSFGTEQETQYF
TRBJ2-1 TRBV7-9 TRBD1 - TGTGCCAGCAGCGGGGACAGGGTGGACAATGAGCAGTTCTTC CASSGDRVDNEQFF
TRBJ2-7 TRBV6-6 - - TGTGCCAGCAGTTTGACGGAGTCCTACGAGCAGTACTTC CASSLTESYEQYF
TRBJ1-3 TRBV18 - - TGTGCCAGCTCACCTTTTACAGAAGTCTCAGGAAACACCATATATTTT CASSPFTEVSGNTIYF
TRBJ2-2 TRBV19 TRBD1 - TGTGCCAGTAGTCCCTGGGGCATGGGACAGGGCCACACCGGGGAGCTGTTTTTT CASSPWGMGQGHTGELFF
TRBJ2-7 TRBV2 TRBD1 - TGTGCCAGCAGTGCCGGGACAGGGGCCTACGAGCAGTACTTC CASSAGTGAYEQYF
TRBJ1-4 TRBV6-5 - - TGTGCCAGCAGTTATTCTTTAAGGAGTGGTGAAAAACTGTTTTTT CASSYSLRSGEKLFF
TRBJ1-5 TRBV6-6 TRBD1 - TGTGCCAGCAGTTATGGGGACAGAATCAATCAGCCCCAGCATTTT CASSYGDRINQPQHF
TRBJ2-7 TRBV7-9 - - TGTGCCAGCACCCCCGCACTCCCCCGGACAAATCCCTACGAGCAGTACTTC CASTPALPRTNPYEQYF
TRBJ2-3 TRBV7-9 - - TGTGCCAGCAGCCTTCCAGGGCTAGCCGTAATTTCAGATACGCAGTATTTT CASSLPGLAVISDTQYF
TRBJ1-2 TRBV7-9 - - TGTGCCAGCAGCCTCTCTCCGGGGGACCCGCAGTACTATGGCTACACCTTC CASSLSPGDPQYYGYTF